The following is a TCR beta chain sequence with its context. The antigen remains unidentified. Sample-barcoded 5' priming and a J-beta primer mix drove a second PCR of about 7 to 11 cycles. One entry per CDR3 protein, called by TCRdb with MiXCR from the 5' RACE reads. Here the sample spans over 700,000 distinct CDR3 sequences, roughly 50% being singletons. A minimum of 7 million PBMCs was isolated per sample. Per individual sample, total RNA of at least 5.5 micrograms was extracted. These data are taken from a study of blood T cells in healthy people across ages. Study-level results: A greater number of naive CD4+ cells and higher diversity distinguished long-lived donors from aged donors.

Germline loops: CDR1 SGHTA, CDR2 FQGNSA. Trimming pared 4 bases from V and 2 bases from J, leaving 11 bases between. The CDR3 contains 14 residues. This receptor was identified in an elderly man in good health. The chain employs TRBV7-2 and TRBJ2-5, with D unclear. Sample: blood. The CDR3 DNA reads TGTGCCAGCAGCTCCCGGTCGCTGCAAGAGACCCAGTACTTC. Translated, it gives CASSSRSLQETQYF.